This T cell receptor (beta chain) was sequenced in a study of T cells in Graves' hyperthyroidism and ophthalmopathy. Amplification of TCR beta CDR3 regions used RNA as the template. HTBI primers were used for first-round RT-PCR of the TCR CDR3. TCRdb re-called the multiplex PCR reads through MiXCR, storing one row per CDR3 protein. Of 500,000 to 600,000 distinct CDR3 sequences listed, 46% are singletons. This clonotype was detected ten times or more. What it binds is not known. CDR1 is SNHLY, CDR2 FYNNEI, per germline. The CDR3 loop spans 15 amino acids. V lost 2 bases and J lost 3, with 11 bases in between. Clinical symptoms, serum thyroxine and TRAb, thyroid ultrasound and orbital computed tomography together formed the diagnostic basis. Notes on the study in general: A model built on 13 V-J features separated ophthalmopathy from stable hyperthyroidism. Researchers found most expanded thyroid clonotypes above 0.001 in blood as well.

Input material: peripheral blood or thyroid tissue (not recorded which). V gene TRBV2 combines with J gene TRBJ1-5, with D possibly matching TRBD1 (6 bases). The source is an adult woman with Graves' disease, either hyperthyroidism or ophthalmopathy (not recorded which). The CDR3 DNA is TGTGCCAGCAGTGAAACAGGGAGCGTCAATCAGCCCCAGCATTTT. Protein sequence: CASSETGSVNQPQHF.